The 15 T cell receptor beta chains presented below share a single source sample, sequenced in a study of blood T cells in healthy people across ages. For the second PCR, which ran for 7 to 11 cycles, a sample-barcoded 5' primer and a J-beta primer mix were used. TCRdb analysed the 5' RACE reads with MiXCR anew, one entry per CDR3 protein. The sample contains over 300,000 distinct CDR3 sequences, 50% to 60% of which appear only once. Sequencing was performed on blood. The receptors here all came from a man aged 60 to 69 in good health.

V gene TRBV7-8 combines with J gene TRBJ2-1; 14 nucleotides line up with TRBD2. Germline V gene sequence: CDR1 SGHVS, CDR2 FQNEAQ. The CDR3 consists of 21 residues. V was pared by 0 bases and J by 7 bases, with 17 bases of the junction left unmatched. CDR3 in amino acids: CASSLALWWQGTSGSDNEQFF. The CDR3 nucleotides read TGTGCCAGCAGCTTAGCGCTTTGGTGGCAGGGGACTAGCGGGAGTGATAATGAGCAGTTCTTC.

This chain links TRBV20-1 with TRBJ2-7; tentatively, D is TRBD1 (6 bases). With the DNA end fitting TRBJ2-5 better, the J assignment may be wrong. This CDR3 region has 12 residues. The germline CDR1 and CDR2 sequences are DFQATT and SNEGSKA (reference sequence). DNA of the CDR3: TGCAGTGCCGAGGGGGTGGGAGAGACCCAGTACTTC. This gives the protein CSAEGVGETQYF.

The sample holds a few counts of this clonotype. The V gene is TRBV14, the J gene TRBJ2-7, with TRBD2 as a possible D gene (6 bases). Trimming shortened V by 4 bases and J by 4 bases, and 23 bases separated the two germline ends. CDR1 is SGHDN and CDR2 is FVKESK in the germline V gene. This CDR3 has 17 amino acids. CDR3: CASSLDRDSAPLYEQYF. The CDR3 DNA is TGTGCCAGCAGCCTTGATAGGGACTCAGCTCCCCTTTACGAGCAGTACTTC.

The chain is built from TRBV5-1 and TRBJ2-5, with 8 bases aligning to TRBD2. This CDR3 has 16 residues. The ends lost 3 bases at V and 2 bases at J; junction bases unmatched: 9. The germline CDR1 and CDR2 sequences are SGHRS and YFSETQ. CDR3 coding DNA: TGCGCCAGCAGCTCCGGCGAGCGGGGGTTTCAAGAGACCCAGTACTTC. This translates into CASSSGERGFQETQYF.

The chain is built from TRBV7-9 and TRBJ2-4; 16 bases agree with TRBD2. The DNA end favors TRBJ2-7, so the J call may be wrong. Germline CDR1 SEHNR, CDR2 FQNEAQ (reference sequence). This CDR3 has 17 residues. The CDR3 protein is CASSSPFGTSGRDEQYF. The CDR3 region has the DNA TGTGCCAGCAGCTCTCCATTCGGGACTAGCGGGAGGGACGAGCAGTACTTC.

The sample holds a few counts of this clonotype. The CDR3: CASSYSVGIGTDTQYF. The CDR3, as DNA: TGTGCCAGCAGTTACTCGGTGGGCATCGGCACAGATACGCAGTATTTT. V is TRBV6-5 and J is TRBJ2-3; no clear D. The CDR3 runs to 16 residues. The germline V and J ends were trimmed by 0 bases and 1 base, with 11 bases remaining between them. Per germline, CDR1 MNHEY and CDR2 SVGAGI.

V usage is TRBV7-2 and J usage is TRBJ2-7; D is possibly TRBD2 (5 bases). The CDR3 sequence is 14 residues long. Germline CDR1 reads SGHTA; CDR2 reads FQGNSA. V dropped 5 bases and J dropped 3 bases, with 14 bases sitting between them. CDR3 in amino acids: CASSLDSANYEQYF. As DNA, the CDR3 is TGTGCCAGCAGCCTGGATAGCGCTAACTACGAGCAGTACTTC.

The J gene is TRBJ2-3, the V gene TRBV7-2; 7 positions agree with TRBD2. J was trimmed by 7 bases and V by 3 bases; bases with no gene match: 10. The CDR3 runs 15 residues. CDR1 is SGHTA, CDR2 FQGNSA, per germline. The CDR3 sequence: CASSFGTTTSYTQYF. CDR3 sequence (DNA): TGTGCCAGCAGCTTCGGGACTACCACGTCGTATACGCAGTATTTT. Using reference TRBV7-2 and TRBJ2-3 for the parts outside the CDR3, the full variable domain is GAGVSQSPSNKVTEKGKDVELRCDPISGHTALYWYRQSLGQGLEFLIYFQGNSAPDKSGLPSDRFSAERTGGSVSTLTIQRTQQEDSAVYLCASSFGTTTSYTQYFGPGTRLTVL.

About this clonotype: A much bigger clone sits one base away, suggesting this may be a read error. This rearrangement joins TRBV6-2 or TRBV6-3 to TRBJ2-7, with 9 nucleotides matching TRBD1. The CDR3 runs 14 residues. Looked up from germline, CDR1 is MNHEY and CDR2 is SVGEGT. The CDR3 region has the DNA TGTGCCAGCAGTGACTCGGGACAGGGATGCGAGCAGTACTTC. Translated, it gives CASSDSGQGCEQYF.

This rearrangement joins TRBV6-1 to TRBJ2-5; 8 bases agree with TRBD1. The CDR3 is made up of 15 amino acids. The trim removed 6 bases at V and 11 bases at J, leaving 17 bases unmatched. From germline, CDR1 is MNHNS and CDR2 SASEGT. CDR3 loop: CASSGQGLLSNEQYF. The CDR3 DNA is TGTGCCAGCAGCGGACAGGGTCTGTTATCAAATGAGCAGTACTTC.

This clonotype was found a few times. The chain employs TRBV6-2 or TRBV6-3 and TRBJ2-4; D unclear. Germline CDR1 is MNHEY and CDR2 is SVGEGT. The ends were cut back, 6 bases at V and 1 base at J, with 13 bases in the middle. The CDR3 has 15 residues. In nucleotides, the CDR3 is TGTGCCAGCAGAGGGTCCCATCTCGCCAAAAACATTCAGTACTTC. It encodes CASRGSHLAKNIQYF.

Here the CDR3 DNA reads TGTGCCAGCAGTAACCCCGGAGGCTGGCAGTACTTC. Its translation is CASSNPGGWQYF. The gene calls are TRBV6-2 or TRBV6-3 and TRBJ2-7; a weak D match, TRBD2 (5 bases). From germline, CDR1 is MNHEY and CDR2 SVGEGT. CDR3 length: 12 residues. Trimming left V 5 bases short and J 9 bases short, with 14 bases between.

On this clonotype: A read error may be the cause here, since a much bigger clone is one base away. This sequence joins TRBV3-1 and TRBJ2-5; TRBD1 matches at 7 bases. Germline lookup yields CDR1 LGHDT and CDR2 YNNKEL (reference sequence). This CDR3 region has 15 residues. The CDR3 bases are TGTGCCAGCCGCCAAGAGGGGGCTAGATGGGAGACCCAGTACTTC. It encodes CASRQEGARWETQYF.

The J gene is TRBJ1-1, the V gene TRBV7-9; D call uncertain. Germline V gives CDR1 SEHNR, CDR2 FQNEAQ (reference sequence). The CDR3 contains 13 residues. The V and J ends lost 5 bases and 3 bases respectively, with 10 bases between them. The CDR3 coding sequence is TGTGCCAGCAGCGTAGGACTCTACACTGAAGCTTTCTTT. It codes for CASSVGLYTEAFF.

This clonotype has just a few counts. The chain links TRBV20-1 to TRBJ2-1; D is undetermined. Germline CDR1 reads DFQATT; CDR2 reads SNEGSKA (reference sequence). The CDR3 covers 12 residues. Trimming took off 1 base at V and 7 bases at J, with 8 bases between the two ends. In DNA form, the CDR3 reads TGCAGTGCTAGAGGACGGCGGAATGAGCAGTTCTTC. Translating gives CSARGRRNEQFF.